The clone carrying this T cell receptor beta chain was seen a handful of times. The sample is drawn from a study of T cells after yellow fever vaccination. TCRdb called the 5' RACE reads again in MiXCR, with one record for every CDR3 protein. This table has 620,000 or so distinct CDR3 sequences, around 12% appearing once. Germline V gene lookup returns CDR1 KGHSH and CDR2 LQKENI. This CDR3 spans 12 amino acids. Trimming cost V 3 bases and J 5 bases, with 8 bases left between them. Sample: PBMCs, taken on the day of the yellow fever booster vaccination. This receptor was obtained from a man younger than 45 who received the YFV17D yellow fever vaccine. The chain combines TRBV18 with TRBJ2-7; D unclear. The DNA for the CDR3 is TGTGCCAGCTCACCCTCTACGGACGAGCAGTACTTC. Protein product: CASSPSTDEQYF.